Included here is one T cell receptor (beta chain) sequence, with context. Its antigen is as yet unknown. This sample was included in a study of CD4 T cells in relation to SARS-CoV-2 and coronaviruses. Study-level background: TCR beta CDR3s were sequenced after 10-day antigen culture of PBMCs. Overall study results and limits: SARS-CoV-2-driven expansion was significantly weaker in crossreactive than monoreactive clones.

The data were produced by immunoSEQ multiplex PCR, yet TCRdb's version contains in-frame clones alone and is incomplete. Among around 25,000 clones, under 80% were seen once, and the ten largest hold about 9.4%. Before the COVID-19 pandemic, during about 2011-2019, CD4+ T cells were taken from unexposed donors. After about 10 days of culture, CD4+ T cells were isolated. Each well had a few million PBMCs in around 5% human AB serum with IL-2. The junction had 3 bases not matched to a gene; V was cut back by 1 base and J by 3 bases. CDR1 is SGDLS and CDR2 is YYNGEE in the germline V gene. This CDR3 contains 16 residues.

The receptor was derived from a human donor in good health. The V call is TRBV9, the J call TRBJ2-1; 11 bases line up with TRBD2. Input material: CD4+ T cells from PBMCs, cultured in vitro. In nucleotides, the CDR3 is TGTGCCAGCAGCGTAACCGGGACTAGCGGCTACAATGAGCAGTTCTTC. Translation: CASSVTGTSGYNEQFF.